What follows is one T cell receptor (beta chain) and its context. Germline CDR1 reads SEHNR; CDR2 reads FQNEAQ (reference sequence). The CDR3 runs to 16 residues. V dropped 0 bases and J dropped 2 bases, with 13 bases sitting between them. This specimen comes from a study of control samples from healthy donors and cancer patients. Clones were read by immunoSEQ multiplex PCR, and TCRdb kept only the in-frame ones, dropping some. The sample includes just over 150,000 clones, approximately 96% of them seen just once. This TCR was sampled from a woman aged 35 to 49 in good health. Sequenced material: blood. The V and J genes are TRBV7-9 and TRBJ1-1; a possible D gene is TRBD1 (5 bases). The CDR3 loop is CASSLARDLSNTEAFF. CDR3 DNA: TGTGCCAGCAGCTTAGCGCGGGACCTCAGTAACACTGAAGCTTTCTTT.